This T cell receptor beta chain was found in a study of blood T cell repertoires in COVID-19. Assay: immunoSEQ multiplex PCR; the TCRdb copy retains only in-frame clones and omits some. The profile shows about 160,000 clones, approximately 88% of them singletons. V trimming: 6 bases; J trimming: 5 bases; junction bases outside the gene matches: 15. Germline assignment: CDR1 MNHEY and CDR2 SMNVEV (reference sequence). This CDR3 spans 16 amino acids. The chain links TRBV27 to TRBJ2-7, with TRBD1 matching 8 bases. Sequencing was performed on peripheral blood. This receptor was taken from a woman of 80 years or more with active or convalescent COVID-19. The CDR3 region has the DNA TGTGCCAGCAGCTTCGTCGACAGGGGCCCTCTCCACGAGCAGTACTTC. Its translation: CASSFVDRGPLHEQYF.